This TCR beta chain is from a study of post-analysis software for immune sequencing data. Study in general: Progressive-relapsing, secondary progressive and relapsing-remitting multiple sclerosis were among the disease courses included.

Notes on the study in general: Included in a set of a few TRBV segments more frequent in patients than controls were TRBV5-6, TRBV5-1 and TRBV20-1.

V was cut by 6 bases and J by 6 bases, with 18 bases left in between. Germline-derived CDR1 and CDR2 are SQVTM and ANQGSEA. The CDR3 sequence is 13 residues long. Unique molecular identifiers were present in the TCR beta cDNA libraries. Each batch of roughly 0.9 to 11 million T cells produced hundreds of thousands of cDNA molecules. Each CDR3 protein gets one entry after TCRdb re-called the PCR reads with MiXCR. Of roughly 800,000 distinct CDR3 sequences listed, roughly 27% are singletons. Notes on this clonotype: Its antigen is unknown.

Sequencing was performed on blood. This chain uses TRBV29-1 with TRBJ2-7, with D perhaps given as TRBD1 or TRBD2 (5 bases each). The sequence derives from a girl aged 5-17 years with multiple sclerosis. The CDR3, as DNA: TGCAGCGTCGGGGCAGAGTTGTATGGCGAGCAGTACTTC. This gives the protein CSVGAELYGEQYF.